Each of the 21 T cell receptor beta chains below was sequenced from the same sample in a study of blood T cell repertoires in COVID-19. Repertoires were generated with immunoSEQ multiplex PCR, while TCRdb's copy carries only in-frame clones and drops some. The sample lists 150,000 to 200,000 clones, around 90% occurring once. Specimen: peripheral blood. The receptors were sampled from a man between 60 and 75 years old with acute or convalescent COVID-19.

The rearrangement joins TRBV9 to TRBJ2-3; D unresolved. With 2 bases removed from V and 2 bases from J, the gap between germline ends came to 9 bases. The germline gives CDR1 SGDLS, CDR2 YYNGEE. The CDR3 is 14 residues long. The DNA for the CDR3 is TGTGCCAGCAGCGTCAACCTACTCACAGATACGCAGTATTTT. Encoded protein: CASSVNLLTDTQYF.

The chain is built from TRBV10-3 and TRBJ2-1; D gene uncertain. From germline, CDR1 is ENHRY and CDR2 SYGVKD. Between the trimmed V and J ends, which lost 4 bases and 10 bases, there was a span of 11 bases. CDR3 length: 12 amino acids. CDR3 nucleotides: TGTGCCATCAGTGGTACAGTAGGAGAGCAGTTCTTC. Encoded protein: CAISGTVGEQFF.

This sequence joins TRBV5-1 and TRBJ1-6, with a tentative D call TRBD1 (6 bases). Per germline, CDR1 SGHRS and CDR2 YFSETQ. The CDR3 spans 18 residues. With 0 bases removed from V and 6 bases from J, the gap between germline ends came to 19 bases. The CDR3 here is CASSLAERGSSPNSPLHF. The CDR3 DNA follows: TGCGCCAGCAGCTTGGCCGAAAGGGGGTCTTCACCTAATTCACCCCTCCACTTT.

This clone showed up just once. This rearrangement joins TRBV11-2 to TRBJ1-2, with D maybe TRBD1 (6 bases). The CDR3 is 13 residues long. Trimming took off 4 bases at V and 7 bases at J, with 13 bases between the two ends. The V gene's germline CDR1 is SGHAT and CDR2 FQNNGV. The CDR3 loop is CASSSSGEGGYTF. In nucleotides, the CDR3 is TGTGCCAGCAGCTCATCAGGGGAGGGTGGCTACACCTTC.

This chain connects TRBV18 to TRBJ2-5, with 8 bases fitting TRBD1. Trimming removed 2 bases from V and 4 bases from J; junction bases left unmatched: 3. Per the germline V gene, CDR1 is KGHSH and CDR2 is LQKENI. CDR3 size: 14 residues. The CDR3 region is CASSPNQGAETQYF. The DNA of the CDR3 is TGTGCCAGCTCACCAAATCAGGGGGCAGAGACCCAGTACTTC.

The rearrangement uses TRBV10-3 and TRBJ1-2, with D unclear. The V and J ends lost 5 bases and 1 base respectively, with 11 bases between them. The CDR3 contains 14 residues. Germline V gene sequence: CDR1 ENHRY, CDR2 SYGVKD. CDR3 in DNA: TGTGCCATCAGTAGTTTCGGGATTAACTATGGCTACACCTTC. Protein sequence: CAISSFGINYGYTF.

This chain uses TRBV25-1 with TRBJ1-1, with TRBD1 as a possible D gene (5 bases). This CDR3 contains 14 residues. Between the trimmed V and J ends, which lost 4 bases and 7 bases, there was a span of 16 bases. Germline CDR1 reads MGHDK; CDR2 reads SYGVNS. This chain's CDR3 is CASSGRRGDLEAFF. CDR3 coding DNA: TGTGCCAGCAGTGGCCGACGGGGGGACCTTGAAGCTTTCTTT.

This chain connects TRBV6-1 to TRBJ1-5; no definite D call. The CDR3 has 13 amino acids. V was clipped by 0 bases and J by 11 bases, with 11 bases between them. Germline loops: CDR1 MNHNS, CDR2 SASEGT. The CDR3: CASSEAPRLAQHF. The CDR3 nucleotides read TGTGCCAGCAGTGAAGCTCCCCGTCTAGCCCAGCATTTT.

The V call is TRBV5-6, the J call TRBJ1-2; tentatively, D is TRBD1 (6 bases). Germline V lookup: CDR1 SGHDT, CDR2 YYEEEE. Trimming stripped 6 bases from V and 7 bases from J, with 19 bases between. This CDR3 region has 14 residues. The CDR3 protein is CASTIVDRIGGYTF. The CDR3 DNA reads TGTGCCAGCACAATAGTCGACAGGATCGGTGGCTACACCTTC.

This sequence joins TRBV4-3 and TRBJ1-2, with D perhaps TRBD1 (5 bases). Trimming cost V 1 base and J 9 bases, with 9 bases left between them. Looked up from germline, CDR1 is LGHNA and CDR2 is YSLEER. The length of the CDR3 is 12 residues. The CDR3 spells CASSQAGLSYTF. In nucleotides, the CDR3 is TGCGCCAGCAGCCAAGCAGGGTTGAGCTACACCTTC.

The chain carries TRBV9 and TRBJ1-1, with TRBD1 as a possible D gene (6 bases). In germline, CDR1 is SGDLS, CDR2 YYNGEE. The CDR3 is made up of 17 amino acids. The V end was cut by 1 base, the J end by 7 bases, with 23 bases between. The CDR3 loop is CASSVTKTGFGSGEAFF. Written as DNA, the CDR3 is TGTGCCAGCAGCGTAACTAAAACAGGGTTCGGTTCGGGTGAAGCTTTCTTT.

The chain joins TRBV11-1 to TRBJ1-6, with D unresolved. The CDR3 contains 15 residues. Germline V lookup: CDR1 SGHAT, CDR2 FQDESV (reference sequence). Deletions cut 5 bases from V and 10 bases from J, with 18 bases between. CDR3 in DNA: TGTGCCAGCAGCGTCACCGGGATGGTAGGATCACCCCTCCACTTT. The encoded protein is CASSVTGMVGSPLHF.

Only one count was recorded for this clone. The chain employs TRBV6-1 and TRBJ1-5; D gene ambiguous. CDR1 and CDR2 (germline): MNHNS, SASEGT. The V and J ends lost 0 bases and 0 bases respectively, with 6 bases between them. CDR3 size: 15 residues. The CDR3 DNA reads TGTGCCAGCAGTGAAGCGTACGGTAGCAATCAGCCCCAGCATTTT. Translation: CASSEAYGSNQPQHF.

V and J are TRBV9 and TRBJ2-1, with D maybe TRBD2 (5 bases). Between the trimmed V and J ends, which lost 7 bases and 7 bases, there was a span of 9 bases. This CDR3 is 11 amino acids long. From germline, CDR1 is SGDLS and CDR2 YYNGEE. CDR3 sequence reads: CASGGLNEQFF. CDR3 DNA sequence: TGTGCCAGCGGAGGCCTAAATGAGCAGTTCTTC.

This chain connects TRBV6-5 to TRBJ2-3, with D perhaps matching TRBD1 (6 bases). CDR3 length equals 14 residues. Trimming stripped 4 bases from V and 4 bases from J, with 12 bases between. CDR1 and CDR2 (germline): MNHEY, SVGAGI. CDR3 nucleotide sequence: TGTGCCAGCAGTTCGGGACATCCCCCAGATACGCAGTATTTT. It encodes CASSSGHPPDTQYF.

In this sample, this clone turned up many times. V and J are TRBV6-6 and TRBJ2-7; D may be TRBD1 (6 bases). Trimming cost V 6 bases and J 0 bases, with 18 bases left between them. The CDR3 spans 16 residues. Germline CDR1 is MNHNY and CDR2 is SVGAGI (reference sequence). The CDR3 reads CASSKQGAGNSYEQYV. In nucleotides, the CDR3 is TGTGCCAGCAGCAAACAGGGCGCCGGGAACTCCTACGAGCAGTACGTC.

The chain joins TRBV7-3 to TRBJ2-3; 7 nucleotides agree with TRBD1. V gave up 6 bases and J gave up 3 bases; unmatched junction bases: 3. Per germline, CDR1 SGHTA and CDR2 FQGTGA. The CDR3 loop spans 13 amino acids. The CDR3 DNA follows: TGTGCCAGCAGGGACAGGACGACAGATACGCAGTATTTT. Its protein is CASRDRTTDTQYF.

V and J are TRBV7-2 and TRBJ2-1; TRBD1 is a possible D gene (5 bases). The CDR3 consists of 15 residues. Trimming removed 3 bases at V and 7 bases at J, with 16 bases between. The germline V gene encodes CDR1 SGHTA and CDR2 FQGNSA. The CDR3 region has the DNA TGTGCCAGCAGCTTTAATCAGGGTACTTTGAATGAGCAGTTCTTC. It yields the protein CASSFNQGTLNEQFF.

The rearrangement links TRBV10-3 to TRBJ2-2, with TRBD1 matching over 7 bases. CDR3 size: 13 residues. The trim removed 6 bases at V and 5 bases at J, leaving 3 bases unmatched. Germline assignment: CDR1 ENHRY and CDR2 SYGVKD. The CDR3 sequence: CAIRPGQTGELFF. The CDR3 DNA follows: TGTGCCATCAGGCCGGGACAGACCGGGGAGCTGTTTTTT.

This sequence joins TRBV3-1 (or the pseudogene TRBV3-2) and TRBJ1-4; weak D call: TRBD1 (6 bases). V lost 1 base to trimming and J lost 7 bases, with 16 bases between them. This CDR3 region has 16 residues. Germline values: CDR1 LGHDT, CDR2 YNNKEL (reference sequence). Here the CDR3 reads CASSQGGGRAGEKLFF. As DNA, the CDR3 is TGTGCCAGCAGCCAAGGGGGGGGCAGGGCAGGTGAAAAACTGTTTTTT.

This chain uses TRBV19 with TRBJ2-3; 11 nucleotides align to TRBD2. V trimming: 4 bases; J trimming: 0 bases; junction bases outside the gene matches: 6. The CDR3 extends over 17 amino acids. Germline V lookup: CDR1 LNHDA, CDR2 SQIVND (reference sequence). The CDR3 DNA follows: TGTGCCAGTAGTACCCCCGGACTAGCGGGTAGCACAGATACGCAGTATTTT. Translated, it gives CASSTPGLAGSTDTQYF.